A selection of T cell receptor beta chains follows, all from one sample in a study of T-cell reconstitution after alpha-beta-depleted transplantation in children. TCRdb called the PCR reads again in MiXCR, with one record for every CDR3 protein. The top ten clones hold 2.2% of a sample with fewer than 700,000 distinct CDR3 sequences, under 15% of them seen once. The sample was PBMCs, mostly from graft donor cells, taken 360 days after TCRalphabeta/CD19-depleted stem cell transplant. Source of these receptors: a male patient younger than 18 who had a stem cell transplant for acute myeloid leukemia, so the T cells may come from the graft donor. Both conserved end residues are part of each CDR3. Fields, in order: clone size, J gene, V gene, D gene, CDR3 protein, CDR3 DNA. D genes are given only for firm matches. A clone size is listed for some rows: how often the clone was seen (once, few, many), or a class if it is expanded.

abundance: .
j_gene: TRBJ1-1
v_gene: TRBV29-1
d_gene: .
CDR3aa: CSVLKPSGDTEAFF
CDR3nt: TGCAGCGTCCTTAAACCCTCCGGGGACACTGAAGCTTTCTTT

abundance: .
j_gene: TRBJ1-1
v_gene: TRBV10-3
d_gene: .
CDR3aa: CAISYVSQGRTEAFF
CDR3nt: TGTGCCATCAGTTACGTGTCGCAGGGGCGCACTGAAGCTTTCTTT

abundance: .
j_gene: TRBJ2-1
v_gene: TRBV7-3
d_gene: .
CDR3aa: CASSLAKAGEQFF
CDR3nt: TGTGCCAGCAGCTTGGCCAAGGCGGGTGAGCAGTTCTTC

abundance: .
j_gene: TRBJ2-2
v_gene: TRBV12-3/TRBV12-4
d_gene: .
CDR3aa: CASRAGSGELFF
CDR3nt: TGTGCCAGCAGGGCCGGTTCCGGGGAGCTGTTTTTT

abundance: few
j_gene: TRBJ2-3
v_gene: TRBV24-1
d_gene: TRBD2
CDR3aa: CATSLAASTDTQYF
CDR3nt: TGTGCCACCAGTCTAGCGGCCAGCACAGATACGCAGTATTTT

abundance: few
j_gene: TRBJ2-2
v_gene: TRBV20-1
d_gene: .
CDR3aa: CSAREAYTGELFF
CDR3nt: TGCAGTGCTAGGGAGGCTTACACCGGGGAGCTGTTTTTT

abundance: .
j_gene: TRBJ2-2
v_gene: TRBV6-5
d_gene: .
CDR3aa: CASSYDWTSAELFF
CDR3nt: TGTGCCAGCAGTTACGATTGGACCTCCGCGGAGCTGTTTTTT

abundance: .
j_gene: TRBJ2-3
v_gene: TRBV10-3
d_gene: .
CDR3aa: CAITSRGYTDTQYF
CDR3nt: TGTGCCATCACCTCCCGGGGCTACACAGATACGCAGTATTTT

abundance: .
j_gene: TRBJ2-3
v_gene: TRBV23-1
d_gene: TRBD2
CDR3aa: CASNLGGGPTDTQYF
CDR3nt: TGCGCCAGCAACTTGGGGGGAGGGCCCACAGATACGCAGTATTTT

abundance: .
j_gene: TRBJ2-6
v_gene: TRBV11-2
d_gene: .
CDR3aa: CASSPRGDSGANVLTF
CDR3nt: TGTGCCAGCAGCCCTAGGGGGGACTCTGGGGCCAACGTCCTGACTTTC

abundance: many
j_gene: TRBJ2-2
v_gene: TRBV20-1
d_gene: TRBD2
CDR3aa: CSAPGTSGVGELFF
CDR3nt: TGCAGTGCACCTGGGACTAGCGGAGTCGGGGAGCTGTTTTTT

abundance: .
j_gene: TRBJ1-2
v_gene: TRBV28
d_gene: TRBD1
CDR3aa: CASSPGGQGYGYTF
CDR3nt: TGTGCCAGCAGTCCCGGAGGACAGGGCTATGGCTACACCTTC

abundance: .
j_gene: TRBJ2-1
v_gene: TRBV20-1
d_gene: .
CDR3aa: CSAGSGYNEQFF
CDR3nt: TGCAGTGCTGGTAGCGGCTACAATGAGCAGTTCTTC

abundance: .
j_gene: TRBJ2-3
v_gene: TRBV7-9
d_gene: .
CDR3aa: CASSLGLAFGTHGTQYF
CDR3nt: TGTGCCAGCAGCTTAGGGCTCGCCTTTGGCACACATGGTACGCAGTATTTT

abundance: many
j_gene: TRBJ2-1
v_gene: TRBV5-1
d_gene: .
CDR3aa: CASSILAGRRDNEQFF
CDR3nt: TGCGCCAGCAGCATCTTAGCCGGACGGAGAGACAATGAGCAGTTCTTC

abundance: .
j_gene: TRBJ2-7
v_gene: TRBV27
d_gene: .
CDR3aa: CASSLTRGLGYEQYF
CDR3nt: TGTGCCAGCAGTTTAACTCGGGGGCTGGGCTACGAGCAGTACTTC

abundance: many
j_gene: TRBJ2-7
v_gene: TRBV11-2
d_gene: TRBD2
CDR3aa: CASSLGGGRANEQYF
CDR3nt: TGTGCCAGCAGCTTAGGAGGCGGGAGGGCCAACGAGCAGTACTTC

abundance: .
j_gene: TRBJ2-2
v_gene: TRBV20-1
d_gene: .
CDR3aa: CSARDLIASNTGELFF
CDR3nt: TGCAGTGCTAGAGATTTAATAGCATCGAACACCGGGGAGCTGTTTTTT

abundance: .
j_gene: TRBJ2-7
v_gene: TRBV2
d_gene: TRBD1
CDR3aa: CASSGFRAGGRNEQYF
CDR3nt: TGTGCCAGCAGTGGGTTCCGGGCAGGGGGCAGGAACGAGCAGTACTTC

abundance: .
j_gene: TRBJ1-1
v_gene: TRBV6-5
d_gene: TRBD1
CDR3aa: CASSYPSGTGVKAFF
CDR3nt: TGTGCCAGCAGTTACCCATCCGGGACAGGGGTCAAAGCTTTCTTT

abundance: few
j_gene: TRBJ2-7
v_gene: TRBV28
d_gene: TRBD1
CDR3aa: CASSLRDSNSYEQYF
CDR3nt: TGTGCCAGCAGCCTGAGGGACAGTAACTCCTACGAGCAGTACTTC

abundance: .
j_gene: TRBJ2-5
v_gene: TRBV29-1
d_gene: .
CDR3aa: CSVEPGGETQYF
CDR3nt: TGCAGCGTTGAACCGGGCGGAGAGACCCAGTACTTC

abundance: .
j_gene: TRBJ2-7
v_gene: TRBV4-1
d_gene: TRBD2
CDR3aa: CASSQYLPEAGGIYEQYF
CDR3nt: TGCGCCAGCAGCCAGTATCTCCCGGAAGCGGGAGGAATCTACGAGCAGTACTTC

abundance: few
j_gene: TRBJ2-5
v_gene: TRBV28
d_gene: TRBD1
CDR3aa: CASSRPGTGRTQYF
CDR3nt: TGTGCCAGCAGCCGACCCGGGACAGGGAGGACCCAGTACTTC

abundance: many
j_gene: TRBJ2-3
v_gene: TRBV5-1
d_gene: TRBD2
CDR3aa: CASSWRLADLSTDTQYF
CDR3nt: TGCGCCAGCAGCTGGAGACTAGCGGACCTTAGCACAGATACGCAGTATTTT

abundance: .
j_gene: TRBJ2-1
v_gene: TRBV12-3/TRBV12-4
d_gene: TRBD1
CDR3aa: CASSGTDYYNEQFF
CDR3nt: TGTGCCAGCAGTGGGACAGACTACTACAATGAGCAGTTCTTC

abundance: .
j_gene: TRBJ1-4
v_gene: TRBV6-2/TRBV6-3
d_gene: .
CDR3aa: CASRSDRGATNEKLFF
CDR3nt: TGTGCCAGCAGAAGCGACAGAGGAGCAACTAATGAAAAACTGTTTTTT

abundance: .
j_gene: TRBJ2-7
v_gene: TRBV4-3
d_gene: .
CDR3aa: CASSQVGGHYEQYF
CDR3nt: TGCGCCAGCAGCCAAGTCGGGGGGCACTACGAGCAGTACTTC

abundance: .
j_gene: TRBJ2-5
v_gene: TRBV20-1
d_gene: TRBD2
CDR3aa: CSARDRLWREGHETQYF
CDR3nt: TGCAGTGCTAGAGATCGATTATGGCGGGAGGGCCATGAGACCCAGTACTTC

abundance: few
j_gene: TRBJ2-7
v_gene: TRBV29-1
d_gene: .
CDR3aa: CSVGIRAWEQYF
CDR3nt: TGCAGCGTTGGTATCAGGGCGTGGGAGCAGTACTTC

abundance: few
j_gene: TRBJ2-7
v_gene: TRBV6-1
d_gene: .
CDR3aa: CASTHLGVSYEQYF
CDR3nt: TGTGCCAGCACCCATTTGGGGGTCTCCTACGAGCAGTACTTC

abundance: .
j_gene: TRBJ2-1
v_gene: TRBV20-1
d_gene: .
CDR3aa: CCARSRTGRTRSTYNEQFF
CDR3nt: TGCTGTGCTAGATCTCGGACAGGGAGGACTAGGTCGACCTACAATGAGCAGTTCTTC

abundance: few
j_gene: TRBJ1-1
v_gene: TRBV6-2/TRBV6-3
d_gene: TRBD1
CDR3aa: CASSFVTGANTEAFF
CDR3nt: TGTGCCAGCAGTTTCGTGACAGGGGCGAACACTGAAGCTTTCTTT

abundance: many
j_gene: TRBJ2-7
v_gene: TRBV12-3/TRBV12-4
d_gene: TRBD1
CDR3aa: CASSRQGVSYEQYF
CDR3nt: TGTGCCAGCAGTAGACAGGGGGTTTCCTACGAGCAGTACTTC

abundance: few
j_gene: TRBJ2-7
v_gene: TRBV29-1
d_gene: .
CDR3aa: CSLTDGSYEQYF
CDR3nt: TGCAGCCTGACGGACGGCTCCTACGAGCAGTACTTC

abundance: .
j_gene: TRBJ1-5
v_gene: TRBV20-1
d_gene: .
CDR3aa: CSARDLKEGSQPQHF
CDR3nt: TGCAGTGCTAGAGATCTCAAGGAGGGGAGTCAGCCCCAGCATTTT

abundance: few
j_gene: TRBJ2-1
v_gene: TRBV28
d_gene: .
CDR3aa: CASSPDARSYNEQFF
CDR3nt: TGTGCCAGCAGTCCGGACGCCCGCTCCTACAATGAGCAGTTCTTC

abundance: .
j_gene: TRBJ2-5
v_gene: TRBV18
d_gene: .
CDR3aa: CVSSPLRHTQETQYF
CDR3nt: TGTGTCAGCTCACCGCTCCGGCACACACAAGAGACCCAGTACTTC

abundance: few
j_gene: TRBJ2-7
v_gene: TRBV20-1
d_gene: .
CDR3aa: CSARDPFGGRLYEQYF
CDR3nt: TGCAGTGCTAGAGATCCCTTTGGGGGGAGGCTCTACGAGCAGTACTTC

abundance: .
j_gene: TRBJ1-2
v_gene: TRBV7-9
d_gene: TRBD1
CDR3aa: CASSLSFGTGGNYGYTF
CDR3nt: TGTGCCAGCAGTTTGTCCTTTGGGACAGGGGGTAACTATGGCTACACCTTC

abundance: many
j_gene: TRBJ2-3
v_gene: TRBV5-5
d_gene: TRBD2
CDR3aa: CASSLDLAVSTDTQYF
CDR3nt: TGTGCCAGCAGCTTGGATCTAGCGGTTAGCACAGATACGCAGTATTTT

abundance: few
j_gene: TRBJ2-5
v_gene: TRBV7-3
d_gene: TRBD2
CDR3aa: CASSPGTRGRLGETQYF
CDR3nt: TGTGCCAGCAGCCCAGGGACTAGGGGACGTCTGGGCGAGACCCAGTACTTC

abundance: many
j_gene: TRBJ2-7
v_gene: TRBV29-1
d_gene: .
CDR3aa: CSVGGDPKYF
CDR3nt: TGCAGCGTTGGCGGGGACCCGAAGTACTTC

abundance: once
j_gene: TRBJ2-7
v_gene: TRBV7-2
d_gene: .
CDR3aa: CASSPSAIAAYEQYF
CDR3nt: TGTGCCAGCAGCCCGTCGGCAATAGCGGCGTACGAGCAGTACTTC

abundance: few
j_gene: TRBJ2-1
v_gene: TRBV30
d_gene: .
CDR3aa: CAWSPQYEQFF
CDR3nt: TGTGCCTGGAGCCCCCAGTATGAGCAGTTCTTC

abundance: .
j_gene: TRBJ2-7
v_gene: TRBV6-5
d_gene: TRBD2
CDR3aa: CASSSLSGRAGEQYF
CDR3nt: TGTGCCAGCAGTTCCCTAAGCGGGAGGGCCGGGGAGCAGTACTTC

abundance: few
j_gene: TRBJ2-2
v_gene: TRBV29-1
d_gene: .
CDR3aa: CSVGPGGNTGELFF
CDR3nt: TGCAGCGTTGGGCCCGGGGGCAACACCGGGGAGCTGTTTTTT

abundance: .
j_gene: TRBJ2-1
v_gene: TRBV4-3
d_gene: TRBD1
CDR3aa: CASSQGQAGLNEQFF
CDR3nt: TGCGCCAGCAGCCAGGGACAGGCTGGCCTCAATGAGCAGTTCTTC

abundance: .
j_gene: TRBJ2-1
v_gene: TRBV6-5
d_gene: .
CDR3aa: CASSYEWAPYNEQFF
CDR3nt: TGTGCCAGCAGTTACGAGTGGGCTCCTTACAATGAGCAGTTCTTC

abundance: many
j_gene: TRBJ1-1
v_gene: TRBV7-9
d_gene: .
CDR3aa: CASSPGRNTEAFF
CDR3nt: TGTGCCAGCAGCCCTGGGAGGAACACTGAAGCTTTCTTT

abundance: many
j_gene: TRBJ2-1
v_gene: TRBV6-2/TRBV6-3
d_gene: .
CDR3aa: CASSYWGTKEFF
CDR3nt: TGTGCCAGCAGTTACTGGGGGACAAAGGAGTTCTTC

abundance: few
j_gene: TRBJ2-1
v_gene: TRBV6-5
d_gene: TRBD2
CDR3aa: CASSYSRGRAYNEQFF
CDR3nt: TGTGCCAGCAGTTACTCGCGCGGGAGGGCTTACAATGAGCAGTTCTTC

abundance: .
j_gene: TRBJ2-1
v_gene: TRBV15
d_gene: TRBD2
CDR3aa: CATHKPGLAGGPRGNEQFF
CDR3nt: TGTGCCACCCATAAACCGGGACTAGCGGGAGGGCCGAGGGGCAATGAGCAGTTCTTC

abundance: few
j_gene: TRBJ1-1
v_gene: TRBV11-3
d_gene: .
CDR3aa: CASSLEGRNTEAFF
CDR3nt: TGTGCCAGCAGCTTAGAGGGGCGAAACACTGAAGCTTTCTTT

abundance: few
j_gene: TRBJ2-3
v_gene: TRBV27
d_gene: .
CDR3aa: CASSLYPGQGSTDTQYF
CDR3nt: TGTGCCAGCAGTTTATATCCCGGACAAGGTAGCACAGATACGCAGTATTTT

abundance: few
j_gene: TRBJ1-1
v_gene: TRBV18
d_gene: TRBD1
CDR3aa: CASSPLDRGASTEAFF
CDR3nt: TGTGCCAGCTCACCACTGGACAGGGGGGCGAGCACTGAAGCTTTCTTT